The rows below give T cell receptor beta chains drawn from one sample of a study of Ad26.COV2.S vaccination and SARS-CoV-2 variants. Profiled with immunoSEQ multiplex PCR; TCRdb holds only in-frame clones, not every one. Here the sample spans roughly 510,000 clones, around nine tenths being singletons. The sequencing used peripheral blood, collected in a trial of Ad26.COV2.S vaccine versus placebo. These receptors were obtained from a person aged 18-60 years who received the Ad26.COV2.S COVID-19 vaccine or a placebo. CDR3s include the opening cysteine and the closing phenylalanine or tryptophan. The D gene is left open where the match is weak. Expanded clones get a size class; other rows say once, few or many, or leave the size out.

abundance: .; j_gene: TRBJ1-1; v_gene: TRBV28; d_gene: .; CDR3nt: TGTGCCAGCAGTTTGGGTAGCGCTGAAGCTTTCTTT; CDR3aa: CASSLGSAEAFF
abundance: .; j_gene: TRBJ1-1; v_gene: TRBV4-2; d_gene: TRBD1; CDR3nt: TGTGCCAGCAGCCAAGAGAGACAGGGGGTGACTGAAGCTTTCTTT; CDR3aa: CASSQERQGVTEAFF
abundance: .; j_gene: TRBJ2-3; v_gene: TRBV10-3; d_gene: TRBD2; CDR3nt: TGTGCCATCAGTGAGTACCGGGAGGGAGATACGCAGTATTTT; CDR3aa: CAISEYREGDTQYF
abundance: .; j_gene: TRBJ2-5; v_gene: TRBV30; d_gene: .; CDR3nt: TGTGCCTGGAGTGTGGACCTCCGAGAGACCCAGTACTTC; CDR3aa: CAWSVDLRETQYF
abundance: few; j_gene: TRBJ2-3; v_gene: TRBV9; d_gene: TRBD2; CDR3nt: TGTGCCAGCAGCGCCGGGACTAGCGGGCATTGGGTAGATACGCAGTATTTT; CDR3aa: CASSAGTSGHWVDTQYF
abundance: .; j_gene: TRBJ1-5; v_gene: TRBV12-3/TRBV12-4; d_gene: .; CDR3nt: TGTGCCAGCAGTTTAGGAGCAAATCAGCCCCAGCATTTT; CDR3aa: CASSLGANQPQHF
abundance: .; j_gene: TRBJ2-7; v_gene: TRBV6-2/TRBV6-3; d_gene: TRBD1; CDR3nt: TGTGCCAGCAGTTACGCAGGGGGCGTAGACGAGCAGTACTTC; CDR3aa: CASSYAGGVDEQYF
abundance: .; j_gene: TRBJ2-5; v_gene: TRBV23-1; d_gene: .; CDR3nt: TGCGCCAGCAGCCCAAAAGGAGGGGGTCGTAAGGAGACCCAGTACTTC; CDR3aa: CASSPKGGGRKETQYF
abundance: few; j_gene: TRBJ2-7; v_gene: TRBV5-1; d_gene: TRBD1; CDR3nt: TGCGCCAGCAGCTTGGCTAGGCCGGGACAGGGGGTCTACGAGCAGTACTTC; CDR3aa: CASSLARPGQGVYEQYF
abundance: .; j_gene: TRBJ2-2; v_gene: TRBV27; d_gene: .; CDR3nt: TGTGCCAGCAGTGCCAACCGGGCCGGGGGACGCACCGGGGAGCTGTTTTTT; CDR3aa: CASSANRAGGRTGELFF
abundance: .; j_gene: TRBJ1-1; v_gene: TRBV28; d_gene: .; CDR3nt: TGTGCCAGCAGTTCAGTATGGGGAATCGGCTACACTGAAGCTTTCTTT; CDR3aa: CASSSVWGIGYTEAFF
abundance: .; j_gene: TRBJ1-5; v_gene: TRBV28; d_gene: .; CDR3nt: TGTGCCAGCACCCTCCCAGGGCAGCCCCAGCATTTT; CDR3aa: CASTLPGQPQHF
abundance: .; j_gene: TRBJ2-1; v_gene: TRBV19; d_gene: .; CDR3nt: TGTGCCAGTAGTATAGTCGGGGATTCGCAGTTCTTC; CDR3aa: CASSIVGDSQFF
abundance: .; j_gene: TRBJ1-3; v_gene: TRBV5-1; d_gene: .; CDR3nt: TGCGCCAGCAGCTTGACAGGAGGTGGAAACACCATATATTTT; CDR3aa: CASSLTGGGNTIYF
abundance: once; j_gene: TRBJ2-3; v_gene: TRBV2; d_gene: TRBD2; CDR3nt: TGTGCCAGCGGGCTAGCGGGAGAGGCAGATACGCAGTATTTT; CDR3aa: CASGLAGEADTQYF
abundance: once; j_gene: TRBJ2-1; v_gene: TRBV9; d_gene: .; CDR3nt: TGTGCCAGCAGCGTACTGCCGGGCCGGAGCTCCTACAATGAGCAGTTCTTC; CDR3aa: CASSVLPGRSSYNEQFF
abundance: .; j_gene: TRBJ1-5; v_gene: TRBV5-6; d_gene: .; CDR3nt: TGTGCCAGCAGCTTGGCCGCCGGAGTCAATCAGCCCCAGCATTTT; CDR3aa: CASSLAAGVNQPQHF
abundance: .; j_gene: TRBJ2-3; v_gene: TRBV2; d_gene: .; CDR3nt: TGTGCCAGCAGGCTACAGGCAGATACGCAGTATTTT; CDR3aa: CASRLQADTQYF
abundance: few; j_gene: TRBJ1-3; v_gene: TRBV30; d_gene: .; CDR3nt: TGTGCCTGGAGTGCGGGAAACACCATATATTTT; CDR3aa: CAWSAGNTIYF
abundance: .; j_gene: TRBJ1-2; v_gene: TRBV18; d_gene: .; CDR3nt: TGTGCCAGCTCACCCGAGGCAGGGATTAACTATGGCTACACCTTC; CDR3aa: CASSPEAGINYGYTF
abundance: .; j_gene: TRBJ1-1; v_gene: TRBV6-5; d_gene: TRBD1; CDR3nt: TGTGCCAGCAGCACGCGACAGGGGGCGAATGAAGCTTTCTTT; CDR3aa: CASSTRQGANEAFF
abundance: .; j_gene: TRBJ2-7; v_gene: TRBV19; d_gene: TRBD1; CDR3nt: TGTGCCACCGGGACAGGGAGGAACGAGCAGTACTTC; CDR3aa: CATGTGRNEQYF
abundance: .; j_gene: TRBJ2-7; v_gene: TRBV5-4; d_gene: .; CDR3nt: TGTGCCAGCAGCTTGGAGGGGAACACCTACGAGCAGTACTTC; CDR3aa: CASSLEGNTYEQYF
abundance: .; j_gene: TRBJ1-6; v_gene: TRBV7-9; d_gene: .; CDR3nt: TGTGCCAGCAGCACCACGTCGGGAACGGGTAATTCACCCCTCCACTTT; CDR3aa: CASSTTSGTGNSPLHF
abundance: few; j_gene: TRBJ1-5; v_gene: TRBV6-1; d_gene: TRBD1; CDR3nt: TGTGCCAGCAGTGGATCGACAGGGAATAACAATCAGCCCCAGCATTTT; CDR3aa: CASSGSTGNNNQPQHF
abundance: .; j_gene: TRBJ2-7; v_gene: TRBV9; d_gene: TRBD2; CDR3nt: TGTGCCAGCAGCGTAGGCGGGGGGCCCTACGAGCAGTACTTC; CDR3aa: CASSVGGGPYEQYF
abundance: .; j_gene: TRBJ2-1; v_gene: TRBV6-2/TRBV6-3; d_gene: .; CDR3nt: TGTGCCAGCAGTTACAGTGGCGGGTCCTACAATGAGCAGTTCTTC; CDR3aa: CASSYSGGSYNEQFF
abundance: .; j_gene: TRBJ2-7; v_gene: TRBV30; d_gene: TRBD1; CDR3nt: TGTGCCTGGAGGACAGGGCCCTACGAGCAGTACTTC; CDR3aa: CAWRTGPYEQYF
abundance: .; j_gene: TRBJ1-2; v_gene: TRBV5-4; d_gene: .; CDR3nt: TGTGCCAGCAGCCTCTCTAACTATGGCTACACCTTC; CDR3aa: CASSLSNYGYTF
abundance: .; j_gene: TRBJ2-2; v_gene: TRBV2; d_gene: TRBD2; CDR3nt: TGTGCCAGCAGAACAGCGGGAGGGCCAAGTGGGGAGCTGTTTTTT; CDR3aa: CASRTAGGPSGELFF
abundance: .; j_gene: TRBJ2-2; v_gene: TRBV6-2/TRBV6-3; d_gene: TRBD1; CDR3nt: TGTGCCAGCAGTCCCGACAGGGGGACCGGGGAGCTGTTTTTT; CDR3aa: CASSPDRGTGELFF
abundance: .; j_gene: TRBJ1-2; v_gene: TRBV5-1; d_gene: .; CDR3nt: TGCGCCAGCAGCTTGGATGGGACACCTGGCTACACCTTC; CDR3aa: CASSLDGTPGYTF
abundance: .; j_gene: TRBJ1-2; v_gene: TRBV2; d_gene: TRBD1; CDR3nt: TGTGCCAGCAGGCTGACAGGGGGCTCGGGCTATGGCTACACCTTC; CDR3aa: CASRLTGGSGYGYTF
abundance: .; j_gene: TRBJ2-7; v_gene: TRBV2; d_gene: .; CDR3nt: TGTGCCAGCAGTGTCGGGCGGGGCGGCTACGAGCAGTACTTC; CDR3aa: CASSVGRGGYEQYF
abundance: once; j_gene: TRBJ2-7; v_gene: TRBV4-3; d_gene: TRBD2; CDR3nt: TGCGCCAGCAGCCAAGGGGGCGGGGTAGCGGGAGAGTACGAGCAGTACTTC; CDR3aa: CASSQGGGVAGEYEQYF
abundance: .; j_gene: TRBJ1-2; v_gene: TRBV14; d_gene: .; CDR3nt: TGTGCCAGCAGCCAAGATTGGGGAGCTAACTATGGCTACACCTTC; CDR3aa: CASSQDWGANYGYTF
abundance: .; j_gene: TRBJ2-7; v_gene: TRBV6-5; d_gene: .; CDR3nt: TGTGCCAGCCCTCCGGACAGCTCCTACGAGCAGTACTTC; CDR3aa: CASPPDSSYEQYF
abundance: .; j_gene: TRBJ1-1; v_gene: TRBV4-3; d_gene: .; CDR3nt: TGCGCCAGCAGCCAAGATCGTTTACACCCTACCGATTGGCTCGCTGAAGCTTTCTTT; CDR3aa: CASSQDRLHPTDWLAEAFF
abundance: .; j_gene: TRBJ1-1; v_gene: TRBV9; d_gene: .; CDR3nt: TGTGCCAGCAGCGCGGGACACTTGAACACTGAAGCTTTCTTT; CDR3aa: CASSAGHLNTEAFF
abundance: .; j_gene: TRBJ1-2; v_gene: TRBV5-4; d_gene: .; CDR3nt: TGTGCCAGCAGCTTGGGTCAGGGCCTGGTTGGCTACACCTTC; CDR3aa: CASSLGQGLVGYTF
abundance: .; j_gene: TRBJ2-1; v_gene: TRBV25-1; d_gene: TRBD1; CDR3nt: TGTGCCACCGCCGGGACAGGGGTTCCCAATGAGCAGTTCTTC; CDR3aa: CATAGTGVPNEQFF
abundance: .; j_gene: TRBJ1-3; v_gene: TRBV30; d_gene: .; CDR3nt: TGTGCCTGGAGTTACGGACGGCCCCGGGGAAACACCATATATTTT; CDR3aa: CAWSYGRPRGNTIYF
abundance: .; j_gene: TRBJ2-7; v_gene: TRBV20-1; d_gene: TRBD2; CDR3nt: TGCAGTGCTAGTCCTAGCGGGATCCACGAGCAGTACTTC; CDR3aa: CSASPSGIHEQYF
abundance: .; j_gene: TRBJ2-7; v_gene: TRBV5-1; d_gene: .; CDR3nt: TGCGCCAGCAGCTCGGGTTTGAGCGGGCCAGGATCCCTTCCCTACGAGCAGTACTTC; CDR3aa: CASSSGLSGPGSLPYEQYF